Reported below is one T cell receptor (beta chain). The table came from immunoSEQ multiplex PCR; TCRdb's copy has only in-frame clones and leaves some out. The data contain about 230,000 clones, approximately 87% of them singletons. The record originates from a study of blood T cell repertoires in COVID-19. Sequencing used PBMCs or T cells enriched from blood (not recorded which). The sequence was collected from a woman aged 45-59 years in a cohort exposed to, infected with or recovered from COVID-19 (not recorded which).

The CDR3 coding sequence is TGTGCCAGCAGCGCAGGGATCTGGGATGAAGCTTTCTTT. It translates to CASSAGIWDEAFF. This chain joins TRBV5-6 and TRBJ1-1; TRBD1 might be the D (5 bases). CDR3 length: 13 amino acids. V was cut by 4 bases and J by 7 bases, with 14 bases left in between. The V gene's germline CDR1 is SGHDT and CDR2 YYEEEE.